Following are 23 T cell receptor beta chains from one sample sequenced in a study of ipilimumab plus nivolumab after autologous stem cell transplantation. Method: immunoSEQ multiplex PCR; TCRdb's copy keeps in-frame clones and lacks some. The data hold 84,000 or so clones, with around 80% observed a single time. Sequencing used PBMCs, obtained in a trial of ipilimumab plus nivolumab as post-transplant consolidation. These receptors were obtained from a male donor with diffuse large B-cell lymphoma.

This chain links TRBV18 with TRBJ1-2, with 11 positions matching TRBD1. Germline V lookup: CDR1 KGHSH, CDR2 LQKENI. Trimming took 2 bases from V and 0 from J; bases not matched to a gene: 2. This CDR3 region has 16 residues. CDR3 coding DNA: TGTGCCAGCTCACCAGTGGGACAGGGGGCTAACTATGGCTACACCTTC. As protein: CASSPVGQGANYGYTF.

The chain recombines TRBV7-2 with TRBJ2-7, with D perhaps matching TRBD1 (6 bases). The CDR3 is 14 amino acids. V lost 4 bases, J lost 3 bases, and 13 bases lay in between. The germline gives CDR1 SGHTA, CDR2 FQGNSA. The DNA of the CDR3 is TGTGCCAGCAGCTCCGTTGGGGGCCGCTACGAGCAGTACTTC. It yields the protein CASSSVGGRYEQYF.

The gene calls are TRBV11-3 and TRBJ2-2; D ambiguous. V gave up 5 bases and J gave up 7 bases, with 11 bases separating them. Germline V gene data show CDR1 as SGHNT and CDR2 as YENEEA. CDR3 length equals 13 residues. The CDR3 region has the DNA TGTGCCAGCAGCCCCTCGACGGACGGGGAGCTGTTTTTT. Its translation is CASSPSTDGELFF.

This chain uses TRBV25-1 with TRBJ1-2, with 7 bases fitting TRBD1. Per germline, CDR1 MGHDK and CDR2 SYGVNS. The CDR3 totals 12 residues. Trimming at V came to 8 bases and at J to 8 bases, leaving 8 bases not matched to a gene. The CDR3 is CASRGQVSGYTF. The CDR3 nucleotides read TGTGCCAGCCGTGGACAGGTCAGCGGCTACACCTTC.

This clone was counted a single time. This chain joins TRBV11-2 and TRBJ2-7; D remains ambiguous. The CDR3 runs to 15 residues. V lost 4 bases to trimming and J lost 4 bases, with 17 bases between them. Germline CDR1 SGHAT, CDR2 FQNNGV. CDR3 amino acids: CASSSLGPRAYEQYF. The DNA of the CDR3 is TGTGCCAGCAGCTCACTCGGGCCTAGGGCATACGAGCAGTACTTC.

The chain links TRBV6-5 to TRBJ1-6; TRBD1 aligns across 8 bases. The CDR3 spans 14 residues. The trim removed 5 bases at V and 11 bases at J, leaving 8 bases unmatched. The V gene's germline CDR1 is MNHEY and CDR2 SVGAGI. CDR3 bases: TGTGCCAGCAGTGAAGGGACAGGAGGACCACCCCTCCACTTT. It specifies CASSEGTGGPPLHF.

The J gene is TRBJ2-5, the V gene TRBV27, with D perhaps given as TRBD1 or TRBD2 (6 bases each). CDR1 and CDR2 from the germline V gene are MNHEY and SMNVEV (reference sequence). The CDR3 runs 14 residues. The germline V and J ends were trimmed by 4 bases and 3 bases, with 12 bases remaining between them. The CDR3 nucleotides read TGTGCCAGCAGTTCCCTAGGGGGGAAAGAGACCCAGTACTTC. It encodes CASSSLGGKETQYF.

This clone came up once. The chain couples TRBV6-4 to TRBJ1-1, with D perhaps TRBD1 (6 bases). Germline V gene data show CDR1 as MRHNA and CDR2 as SNTAGT. V was pared by 7 bases and J by 5 bases, with 20 bases between. This CDR3 region has 15 residues. This CDR3 reads CASIPNGGAVTEAFF. For the CDR3, the DNA is TGTGCCAGCATCCCGAATGGGGGGGCTGTTACTGAAGCTTTCTTT.

The J gene is TRBJ2-5, the V gene TRBV7-2; 9 nucleotides agree with TRBD1. The CDR3 totals 14 residues. V shed 1 base and J 4 bases; nucleotides not matched to a gene: 1. Germline V gives CDR1 SGHTA, CDR2 FQGNSA. The CDR3, as DNA: TGTGCCAGCAGCTTAGAACAGGGGGCAGAGACCCAGTACTTC. Residues: CASSLEQGAETQYF.

The chain employs TRBV19 and TRBJ1-4; D gene uncertain. V shed 4 bases and J shed 8 bases, with 20 bases lying between them. This CDR3 spans 16 amino acids. Germline-derived CDR1 and CDR2 are LNHDA and SQIVND (reference sequence). CDR3: CASSNAGREANEKLFF. The CDR3 nucleotides read TGTGCCAGTAGTAATGCGGGGAGGGAGGCCAACGAAAAACTGTTTTTT.

This clone was picked up a small number of times. The rearrangement joins TRBV4-2 to TRBJ1-2; D is undetermined. The V and J ends lost 0 bases and 2 bases respectively, with 7 bases between them. The CDR3 consists of 14 residues. Germline V gene lookup returns CDR1 LGHNA and CDR2 YNFKEQ. The CDR3 region has the DNA TGTGCCAGCAGCCAAGAGGGCAGAAACTATGGCTACACCTTC. Its translation: CASSQEGRNYGYTF.

The V and J genes are TRBV11-2 and TRBJ2-7, with 10 bases fitting TRBD1. Germline CDR1 and CDR2: SGHAT and FQNNGV. CDR3 length: 14 amino acids. Trimming at V came to 4 bases and at J to 3 bases, leaving 3 bases not matched to a gene. The CDR3 DNA sequence: TGTGCCAGCAGCTCCGGGACAGGGGTCTACGAGCAGTACTTC. Translation gives CASSSGTGVYEQYF.

The rearrangement uses TRBV4-1 and TRBJ2-7; D gene ambiguous. Between the trimmed V and J ends, which lost 4 bases and 3 bases, there was a span of 10 bases. Per the germline V gene, CDR1 is MGHRA and CDR2 is YSYEKL. This CDR3 is 13 amino acids long. CDR3 loop: CASSPELDYEQYF. CDR3 nucleotides: TGCGCCAGCAGCCCCGAGCTGGACTACGAGCAGTACTTC.

The V call is TRBV2, the J call TRBJ1-5, with no clear D. The CDR3 totals 15 residues. V lost 5 bases and J lost 6, with 17 bases in between. In germline, CDR1 is SNHLY, CDR2 FYNNEI. For the CDR3, the DNA is TGTGCCAGCAGTAAAGACGGGATGGATGCTCAGCCCCAGCATTTT. This sequence encodes CASSKDGMDAQPQHF.

The genes are TRBV29-1 and TRBJ2-2; D is possibly TRBD1 (6 bases). V gave up 7 bases and J gave up 0 bases, with 12 bases separating them. CDR1 SQVTM and CDR2 ANQGSEA come from the germline V gene. The CDR3 is made up of 14 amino acids. CDR3 amino acids: CSASTGTNTGELFF. The CDR3 bases are TGCAGCGCAAGCACAGGGACGAACACCGGGGAGCTGTTTTTT.

This clone has a handful of counts. This chain joins TRBV15 and TRBJ1-6; 8 bases match TRBD1. This CDR3 comprises 15 residues. V was clipped by 4 bases and J by 10 bases; unmatched bases: 9. Per the germline V gene, CDR1 is LNHNV and CDR2 is YYDKDF (reference sequence). The CDR3 spells CATSIITGGVSPLHF. The DNA for the CDR3 is TGTGCCACCAGCATCATAACAGGGGGAGTCTCACCCCTCCACTTT.

The chain is built from TRBV18 and TRBJ1-2; D not certain. Germline loops: CDR1 KGHSH, CDR2 LQKENI. The CDR3 is made up of 13 amino acids. The V end lost 3 bases, the J end lost 2 bases, and 7 bases lay between the germline ends. The CDR3 is CASSPSVNYGYTF. Written as DNA, the CDR3 is TGTGCCAGCTCACCGTCGGTGAACTATGGCTACACCTTC.

Here the CDR3 reads CASSQGGLAETQYF. The CDR3 region has the DNA TGTGCCAGCAGCCAAGGAGGTCTAGCTGAGACCCAGTACTTC. V usage is TRBV4-2 and J usage is TRBJ2-5, with D tentatively TRBD2 (5 bases). The germline V gene encodes CDR1 LGHNA and CDR2 YNFKEQ. The CDR3 totals 14 residues. V gave up 1 base and J gave up 5 bases, with 11 bases separating them.

This chain connects TRBV27 to TRBJ1-2; D is ambiguous. This CDR3 spans 15 amino acids. Germline-derived CDR1 and CDR2 are MNHEY and SMNVEV (reference sequence). The V end lost 5 bases, the J end lost 8 bases, and 21 bases lay between the germline ends. CDR3 protein: CASSPRGSSFGGYTF. The CDR3 DNA sequence: TGTGCCAGCAGTCCACGAGGATCTTCCTTCGGGGGCTACACCTTC.

The rearrangement links TRBV18 to TRBJ1-1, with TRBD1 identical over 10 bases. The CDR3 covers 14 residues. V lost 3 bases to trimming and J lost 6 bases; unmatched junction nucleotides: 4. Germline V gene lookup returns CDR1 KGHSH and CDR2 LQKENI. DNA for the CDR3: TGTGCCAGCTCACCGGGACAGGGGAATCCTGAAGCTTTCTTT. Amino acids: CASSPGQGNPEAFF.

There are a few counts of this clone. The chain links TRBV10-3 to TRBJ1-3; the D is unclear. V was trimmed by 3 bases and J by 6 bases, leaving 6 bases between them. Germline V gene lookup returns CDR1 ENHRY and CDR2 SYGVKD. The CDR3 consists of 12 residues. The CDR3 sequence: CAISERVNTIYF. CDR3 DNA sequence: TGTGCCATCAGTGAACGTGTAAACACCATATATTTT.

In its sample, this clone was seen a few times. The V and J genes are TRBV19 and TRBJ1-1; 7 bases match TRBD1. The germline V gene encodes CDR1 LNHDA and CDR2 SQIVND (reference sequence). After removal of 4 bases from V and 4 bases from J, the junction contained 3 bases not matched to a gene. CDR3 length: 13 amino acids. Here the CDR3 DNA reads TGTGCCAGTAGTACGACAGGGTTCACTGAAGCTTTCTTT. This sequence encodes CASSTTGFTEAFF.

The CDR3 region is CASSPQTGLEAFF. The CDR3 nucleotides are TGTGCCAGCTCACCCCAGACGGGACTTGAAGCTTTCTTT. The rearrangement links TRBV18 to TRBJ1-1; a possible D gene is TRBD1 (5 bases). The germline V and J ends were trimmed by 3 bases and 7 bases, with 12 bases remaining between them. The CDR3 runs 13 residues. The germline V gene has CDR1 KGHSH and CDR2 LQKENI.